One sample yielded the 32 T cell receptor beta chains listed below, sequenced in a study of neoadjuvant anti-PD-1 for oral cavity cancer (dated by TCRdb to about 2021). Library preparation employed the immunoSEQ multiplex PCR assay. In its TCRdb copy, this immuneACCESS table keeps in-frame sequences only and misses some clones. Where compared with another copy, unresolved V genes explain less than half of these, and the others have no known cause. For this sample there are roughly 40,000 clones; approximately 80% appear just once. Jointly, the top ten make up 4% to 5.5% of the sample. This specimen's time point label, interpreted: after neoadjuvant nivolumab, at surgical resection. Here the sequenced sample was PBMCs, taken after nivolumab (anti-PD-1) treatment. These receptors came from a person between 40 and 79 years old with oral cavity squamous cell carcinoma.

The chain links TRBV27 to TRBJ2-7; unclear D gene. V gave up 2 bases and J gave up 3 bases, with 8 bases separating them. CDR3 length: 13 residues. Germline CDR1 is MNHEY and CDR2 is SMNVEV (reference sequence). CDR3 region: CASSLQVFYEQYF. The DNA of the CDR3 is TGTGCCAGCAGTTTACAGGTATTCTACGAGCAGTACTTC.

This rearrangement joins TRBV27 to TRBJ1-1; weak D call: TRBD1 (6 bases). This CDR3 has 15 residues. V was pared by 1 base and J by 0 bases, with 9 bases between. CDR1 and CDR2 (germline): MNHEY, SMNVEV (reference sequence). CDR3 coding DNA: TGTGCCAGCAGTTTATTTGCAGGGGTGAACACTGAAGCTTTCTTT. As protein: CASSLFAGVNTEAFF.

The chain recombines TRBV27 with TRBJ1-2, with TRBD1 matching 8 bases. The CDR3 is 14 amino acids. J lost 8 bases, V lost 6 bases, and 11 bases had no gene match. CDR1 and CDR2 (germline): MNHEY, SMNVEV (reference sequence). The CDR3 sequence is CASRTGTGSPGYTF. CDR3 bases: TGTGCCAGCAGAACCGGGACAGGCTCCCCGGGCTACACCTTC.

This sequence joins TRBV30 and TRBJ1-6, with a tentative D call TRBD1 (5 bases). The CDR3 is 15 residues long. Trimming shortened V by 2 bases and J by 7 bases, and 15 bases separated the two germline ends. Germline values: CDR1 GTSNPN, CDR2 SVGIG (reference sequence). The CDR3 region has the DNA TGTGCCTGGAGTTTACTCGGGACGGCAAATTCACCCCTCCACTTT. Its translation: CAWSLLGTANSPLHF.

The chain carries TRBV11-2 and TRBJ2-3, with 13 bases fitting TRBD2. Germline V gene sequence: CDR1 SGHAT, CDR2 FQNNGV. J gave up 7 bases and V 1 base, and 8 bases lay outside the gene matches. The CDR3 runs to 17 residues. The CDR3 here is CASSLAAGTSGKHTQYF. Here the CDR3 DNA reads TGTGCCAGCAGCTTAGCCGCCGGGACTAGCGGGAAGCATACGCAGTATTTT.

This clone was observed a few times. The V call is TRBV19, the J call TRBJ2-7; 8 bases line up with TRBD2. The CDR3 has 16 amino acids. Per the germline V gene, CDR1 is LNHDA and CDR2 is SQIVND (reference sequence). V dropped 1 base and J dropped 7; count of bases not matched to a gene: 12. CDR3 DNA: TGTGCCAGTAGTATAGGAGCGGGGGCCGTCTCCTGGGAGCAGTACTTC. Its protein product is CASSIGAGAVSWEQYF. Looking up the rest from reference TRBV19 and TRBJ2-7 gives the full variable domain: DGGITQSPKYLFRKEGQNVTLSCEQNLNHDAMYWYRQDPGQGLRLIYYSQIVNDFQKGDIAEGYSVSREKKESFPLTVTSAQKNPTAFYLCASSIGAGAVSWEQYFGPGTRLTVT.

The chain joins TRBV4-1 to TRBJ1-3, with a tentative D call TRBD1 (5 bases). Germline CDR1 MGHRA, CDR2 YSYEKL. Trimming left V 3 bases short and J 4 bases short, with 10 bases between. This CDR3 is 14 amino acids long. CDR3 sequence: CASSQTEVGNTIYF. The DNA for the CDR3 is TGCGCCAGCAGCCAGACAGAAGTCGGAAACACCATATATTTT.

V is TRBV6-1 and J is TRBJ2-3; 8 bases map to TRBD2. V shed 4 bases and J 4 bases; nucleotides not matched to a gene: 13. The CDR3 extends over 17 amino acids. The V gene's germline CDR1 is MNHNS and CDR2 SASEGT. This CDR3 reads CASSGGRRTGGSDTQYF. CDR3 DNA: TGTGCCAGCAGTGGTGGGAGGAGGACGGGAGGGTCAGATACGCAGTATTTT.

The chain is built from TRBV2 and TRBJ2-2; D is unclear. V lost 6 bases and J lost 4, with 12 bases in between. CDR3 size: 14 residues. CDR1 and CDR2 (germline): SNHLY, FYNNEI. Here the CDR3 DNA reads TGTGCCAGCAGGATGGACCCCACCACCGGGGAGCTGTTTTTT. Translating gives CASRMDPTTGELFF.

The chain links TRBV5-6 to TRBJ2-3, with unresolved D. Germline V gives CDR1 SGHDT, CDR2 YYEEEE. The CDR3 spans 14 residues. Between the trimmed V and J ends, which lost 6 bases and 2 bases, there was a span of 13 bases. CDR3 DNA: TGTGCCAGCACCATGACACGTAACACAGATACGCAGTATTTT. Translation gives CASTMTRNTDTQYF.

V and J are TRBV27 and TRBJ2-1, with 8 bases identical to TRBD1. CDR3 length: 16 amino acids. The V segment lost 2 bases and the J segment 3 bases; nucleotides outside the gene matches: 6. CDR1 MNHEY and CDR2 SMNVEV come from the germline V gene (reference sequence). The CDR3 region is CASSLGNRGIYNEQFF. DNA of the CDR3: TGTGCCAGCAGTTTAGGAAACAGGGGGATCTACAATGAGCAGTTCTTC.

V is TRBV19 and J is TRBJ1-5; D is possibly TRBD1 (5 bases). CDR1 and CDR2 from the germline V gene are LNHDA and SQIVND (reference sequence). The CDR3 covers 14 residues. The ends were cut back, 1 base at V and 7 bases at J, with 11 bases in the middle. Here the CDR3 DNA reads TGTGCCAGTAGTATAGTTTGGGACGCACAGCCCCAGCATTTT. This sequence encodes CASSIVWDAQPQHF. Supplemented by reference TRBV19 and TRBJ1-5, the full variable domain reads DGGITQSPKYLFRKEGQNVTLSCEQNLNHDAMYWYRQDPGQGLRLIYYSQIVNDFQKGDIAEGYSVSREKKESFPLTVTSAQKNPTAFYLCASSIVWDAQPQHFGDGTRLSIL.

This clone was detected only once. This rearrangement joins TRBV19 to TRBJ2-1; D is perhaps TRBD1 (5 bases). V was cut by 2 bases and J by 7 bases, with 18 bases left in between. This CDR3 contains 16 residues. Per germline, CDR1 LNHDA and CDR2 SQIVND (reference sequence). The CDR3 here is CASSISGQGPVNEQFF. The CDR3 coding sequence is TGTGCCAGTAGTATATCAGGGCAGGGCCCGGTGAATGAGCAGTTCTTC.

A single count supports this clone. CDR3 sequence (DNA): TGTGCCAGCTCACCACAGAAATACAATGAGCAGTTCTTC. This gives the protein CASSPQKYNEQFF. The chain uses TRBV18 and TRBJ2-1; D is undetermined. V was shortened by 1 base and J by 4 bases, with 5 bases between the two germline ends. The germline gives CDR1 KGHSH, CDR2 LQKENI. The CDR3 covers 13 residues. Drawing the rest from reference TRBV18 and TRBJ2-1, the complete variable domain is NAGVMQNPRHLVRRRGQEARLRCSPMKGHSHVYWYRQLPEEGLKFMVYLQKENIIDESGMPKERFSAEFPKEGPSILRIQQVVRGDSAAYFCASSPQKYNEQFFGPGTRLTVL.

This sequence joins TRBV29-1 and TRBJ2-1, with 8 bases matching TRBD2. The CDR3 consists of 14 residues. Per the germline V gene, CDR1 is SQVTM and CDR2 is ANQGSEA. The trim removed 3 bases at V and 7 bases at J, leaving 8 bases unmatched. The CDR3 DNA is TGCAGCGTTGAGTGGGCGGGGGGCTATAATGAGCAGTTCTTC. It codes for CSVEWAGGYNEQFF.

J is TRBJ2-5 and V is TRBV4-1; 7 nucleotides agree with TRBD2. Germline CDR1 is MGHRA and CDR2 is YSYEKL. Trimming removed 0 bases from V and 2 bases from J; junction bases left unmatched: 6. The CDR3 runs to 16 residues. CDR3 nucleotide sequence: TGCGCCAGCAGCCAAGATCGGGGGGTCTCGCAAGAGACCCAGTACTTC. This encodes CASSQDRGVSQETQYF.

The chain combines TRBV6-5 with TRBJ1-1; TRBD1 might be the D (5 bases). The germline CDR1 and CDR2 sequences are MNHEY and SVGAGI. CDR3 length: 14 amino acids. Trimming cost V 5 bases and J 7 bases, with 17 bases left between them. CDR3 DNA sequence: TGTGCCAGCAGTACGGGACTCAAAAGCGGTGAAGCTTTCTTT. Its protein is CASSTGLKSGEAFF.

V gene TRBV7-8 combines with J gene TRBJ1-1; perhaps TRBD1 as D (6 bases). CDR1 and CDR2 (germline): SGHVS, FQNEAQ. The CDR3 loop spans 14 amino acids. V gave up 6 bases and J gave up 6 bases, with 17 bases separating them. DNA for the CDR3: TGTGCCAGCAGGCCGACCGGGGGCGGGTCTGAAGCTTTCTTT. It is translated as CASRPTGGGSEAFF.

This clone was counted a few times. The chain couples TRBV19 to TRBJ1-5, with a possible D match to TRBD1 (6 bases). V lost 6 bases and J lost 5, with 17 bases in between. CDR1 and CDR2 (germline): LNHDA, SQIVND (reference sequence). The CDR3 runs 15 residues. The CDR3 DNA is TGTGCCAGTAGGGTTCAAGGGGGTGCGGATCAGCCCCAGCATTTT. Its translation is CASRVQGGADQPQHF.

In regard to this clone: A junction end diverges from the germline sequence, so it may reflect a read error. The rearrangement uses TRBV6-1 and TRBJ2-1, with D perhaps given as TRBD1 or TRBD2 (6 bases each). CDR3 length: 12 amino acids. CDR1 is MNHNS and CDR2 is SASEGT in the germline V gene. The CDR3 region has the DNA TGTGCCAGCAGTGAACGGCCGGGGGCCTCACTCTTC. Residues: CASSERPGASLF.

In its sample, this clone was seen once. Written as DNA, the CDR3 is TGTGCCAGCTCATTGACACCCGGGGGCACTGAAGCTTTCTTT. Amino acids: CASSLTPGGTEAFF. V gene TRBV18 combines with J gene TRBJ1-1, with D perhaps matching TRBD1 (5 bases). CDR3 length equals 14 residues. The V gene lost 5 bases and the J gene lost 4 bases, with 14 bases spanning the gap. From germline, CDR1 is KGHSH and CDR2 LQKENI.

This clone was observed a few times. This sequence joins TRBV5-1 and TRBJ1-2; D is undetermined. Germline CDR1 SGHRS, CDR2 YFSETQ. The CDR3 spans 14 residues. Trimming took off 6 bases at V and 10 bases at J, with 22 bases between the two ends. CDR3 amino acids: CASTFYQGSKYYTF. CDR3 in DNA: TGCGCCAGCACCTTTTACCAAGGGAGTAAATACTACACCTTC.

The rearrangement uses TRBV27 and TRBJ1-6; 7 bases are shared with TRBD1. J lost 5 bases, V lost 3 bases, and 1 base had no gene match. CDR3 size: 14 residues. Germline V CDR1 and CDR2: MNHEY, SMNVEV (reference sequence). The CDR3 DNA reads TGTGCCAGCAGTTTGGGACAGAATAATTCACCCCTCCACTTT. It yields the protein CASSLGQNNSPLHF.

V usage is TRBV7-9 and J usage is TRBJ1-2, with no clear D. Germline CDR1 and CDR2: SEHNR and FQNEAQ (reference sequence). Trimming pared 5 bases from V and 4 bases from J, leaving 11 bases between. The CDR3 runs to 13 residues. The CDR3 coding sequence is TGTGCCAGCAGCAAGGACGGAGTCTATGGCTACACCTTC. It specifies CASSKDGVYGYTF.

The chain combines TRBV2 with TRBJ2-4; D is unclear. V lost 8 bases and J 3 bases, leaving 14 bases between the germline ends. CDR3 size: 14 residues. CDR1 is SNHLY, CDR2 FYNNEI, per germline. CDR3 nucleotides: TGTGCCAGCTTTCTGACCAAGGTCAAAAACATTCAGTACTTC. Amino acid sequence: CASFLTKVKNIQYF.

This clone was recorded a few times. The V call is TRBV2, the J call TRBJ2-5; tentative D call: TRBD2 (5 bases). The CDR3 contains 15 residues. CDR1 is SNHLY and CDR2 is FYNNEI in the germline V gene. V was clipped by 11 bases and J by 2 bases, with 21 bases between them. The CDR3 nucleotides are TGTGCCTCCTTGGTCAGCGGAAGAGTACAAGAGACCCAGTACTTC. Translated: CASLVSGRVQETQYF. Filled out from reference TRBV2 and TRBJ2-5, the complete variable domain reads EPEVTQTPSHQVTQMGQEVILRCVPISNHLYFYWYRQILGQKVEFLVSFYNNEISEKSEIFDDQFSVERPDGSNFTLKIRSTKLEDSAMYFCASLVSGRVQETQYFGPGTRLLVL.

In DNA form, the CDR3 reads TGTGCCATCAGTGAGTCGAAGGGGTCAGGAAGGAGCACTGAAGCTTTCTTT. This translates into CAISESKGSGRSTEAFF. The V gene is TRBV10-3, the J gene TRBJ1-1; the D gene is possibly TRBD1 (5 bases). CDR1 is ENHRY and CDR2 is SYGVKD in the germline V gene. The CDR3 is 17 amino acids. The V and J ends lost 0 bases and 4 bases respectively, with 18 bases between them.

The chain employs TRBV27 and TRBJ1-6; 8 bases map to TRBD1. The CDR3 covers 21 residues. The germline gives CDR1 MNHEY, CDR2 SMNVEV (reference sequence). Trimming took 5 bases from V and 0 from J; bases not matched to a gene: 18. The CDR3 sequence: CASSPTPPRGQDSSYNSPLHF. CDR3 nucleotides: TGTGCCAGCAGTCCAACCCCTCCGAGGGGACAGGACAGCTCCTATAATTCACCCCTCCACTTT.

This rearrangement joins TRBV4-1 to TRBJ1-3; no clear D. The germline CDR1 and CDR2 sequences are MGHRA and YSYEKL. CDR3 length: 16 residues. Trimming removed 0 bases at V and 2 bases at J, with 11 bases between. CDR3 region: CASSQDEGPPGNTIYF. CDR3 bases: TGCGCCAGCAGCCAAGATGAAGGGCCCCCTGGAAACACCATATATTTT.

This clone turned up a few times. The chain carries TRBV6-1 and TRBJ2-2; 11 bases match TRBD2. Germline CDR1 MNHNS, CDR2 SASEGT. After removal of 4 bases from V and 6 bases from J, the junction contained 1 base not matched to a gene. This CDR3 has 14 residues. CDR3 DNA sequence: TGTGCCAGCAGTGGGGGACTAGCGGCCGGGGAGCTGTTTTTT. Amino acids: CASSGGLAAGELFF.

The chain uses TRBV14 and TRBJ1-6; the D gene is possibly TRBD1 (5 bases). The length of the CDR3 is 13 residues. V shed 1 base and J shed 10 bases, with 8 bases lying between them. Germline V gives CDR1 SGHDN, CDR2 FVKESK. The CDR3: CASSQVQGSPLHF. CDR3 nucleotide sequence: TGTGCCAGCAGCCAAGTGCAGGGATCACCCCTCCACTTT.

The rearrangement links TRBV7-2 to TRBJ2-6; D is ambiguous. Germline V gene data show CDR1 as SGHTA and CDR2 as FQGNSA. The ends were cut back, 2 bases at V and 0 bases at J, with 5 bases in the middle. The CDR3 covers 15 residues. The CDR3 region is CASSLSSSGANVLTF. The CDR3 nucleotides read TGTGCCAGCAGCTTATCTAGCTCTGGGGCCAACGTCCTGACTTTC.